These 26 T cell receptor beta chains came from one sample sequenced in a study of control samples from healthy donors and cancer patients. Only in-frame clones appear in the TCRdb table, and some are missing; sequencing was by immunoSEQ multiplex PCR. Counted here are approximately 180,000 clones, about 90% occurring once; the ten biggest clones make up roughly 2.1%. Sequencing was carried out using blood. Receptors originate from a woman between 35 and 50 years old in good health.

The gene calls are TRBV27 and TRBJ1-1, with a possible D match to TRBD1 (5 bases). The CDR3 extends over 16 amino acids. V was trimmed by 2 bases and J by 2 bases, leaving 15 bases between them. Germline values: CDR1 MNHEY, CDR2 SMNVEV (reference sequence). The CDR3 DNA reads as TGTGCCAGCAGTTTACCTCCCGGGGGGGGAAACACTGAAGCTTTCTTT. It specifies CASSLPPGGGNTEAFF.

The CDR3 here is CASSLDGQETQYF. The CDR3 DNA follows: TGTGCCAGCAGCTTGGACGGACAAGAGACCCAGTACTTC. The chain employs TRBV5-8 and TRBJ2-5; D not resolved. Germline V gene sequence: CDR1 SGHTS, CDR2 YDEGEE. V lost 0 bases, J lost 2 bases, and 5 bases lay in between. This CDR3 spans 13 amino acids. Variable domain in full (rest from reference TRBV5-8 and TRBJ2-5): EAGVTQSPTHLIKTRGQQATLRCSPISGHTSVYWYQQALGLGLQFLLWYDEGEERNRGNFPPRFSGRQFPNYSSELNVNALELEDSALYLCASSLDGQETQYFGPGTRLLVL.

In its sample, this clone was seen once. The genes are TRBV10-1 and TRBJ1-5; TRBD1 matches 7 bases. The V and J ends lost 2 bases and 0 bases, in that order; junction bases with no gene match: 4. Germline loops: CDR1 WNHNN, CDR2 SYGVQD (reference sequence). The CDR3 spans 16 residues. The CDR3 reads CASSEVGDSSNQPQHF. CDR3 sequence (DNA): TGCGCCAGCAGTGAGGTAGGGGACAGTAGCAATCAGCCCCAGCATTTT.

The chain carries TRBV2 and TRBJ2-1, with TRBD2 matching over 12 bases. The J segment lost 5 bases and the V segment lost 6 bases, leaving 8 bases of the junction unmatched. Germline loops: CDR1 SNHLY, CDR2 FYNNEI. The length of the CDR3 is 16 residues. For the CDR3, the DNA is TGTGCCAGCAGGCCCTCTAGCGGGGGGGCTGACAATGAGCAGTTCTTC. It encodes CASRPSSGGADNEQFF.

The J gene is TRBJ2-7, the V gene TRBV5-4; TRBD2 agrees at 8 bases. The CDR3 consists of 16 residues. V shed 3 bases and J 3 bases; nucleotides not matched to a gene: 11. The V gene's germline CDR1 is SGHNT and CDR2 YYREEE (reference sequence). DNA of the CDR3: TGTGCCAGCAGCTCCCCCGGGAGGGGCGGAAACTACGAGCAGTACTTC. It encodes CASSSPGRGGNYEQYF.

The chain carries TRBV24-1 and TRBJ2-1; 11 bases line up with TRBD1. This CDR3 is 16 amino acids long. The J segment lost 8 bases and the V segment lost 4 bases, leaving 9 bases of the junction unmatched. From germline, CDR1 is KGHDR and CDR2 SFDVKD. The CDR3 protein is CATSDTGTGGGDEQFF. CDR3 bases: TGTGCCACCAGTGACACCGGGACAGGGGGAGGGGATGAGCAGTTCTTC.

V gene TRBV5-1 combines with J gene TRBJ1-5; D not resolved. The germline gives CDR1 SGHRS, CDR2 YFSETQ. The CDR3 loop spans 13 amino acids. V gave up 4 bases and J gave up 4 bases, with 9 bases separating them. CDR3 in amino acids: CASSGDGNQPQHF. CDR3 nucleotide sequence: TGCGCCAGCAGCGGCGACGGTAATCAGCCCCAGCATTTT. Filled out from reference TRBV5-1 and TRBJ1-5, the complete variable domain reads KAGVTQTPRYLIKTRGQQVTLSCSPISGHRSVSWYQQTPGQGLQFLFEYFSETQRNKGNFPGRFSGRQFSNSRSEMNVSTLELGDSALYLCASSGDGNQPQHFGDGTRLSIL.

The chain employs TRBV7-8 and TRBJ1-1, with a possible D match to TRBD1 (5 bases). Per germline, CDR1 SGHVS and CDR2 FQNEAQ. V was clipped by 5 bases and J by 4 bases, with 17 bases between them. CDR3 size: 15 residues. The CDR3 DNA is TGTGCCAGCAGCGCTCGTGACAGTTTGGGCACTGAAGCTTTCTTT. This gives the protein CASSARDSLGTEAFF.

The V call is TRBV12-3 or TRBV12-4, the J call TRBJ2-7; a possible D gene is TRBD1 (6 bases). V was trimmed by 9 bases and J by 3 bases, leaving 12 bases between them. This CDR3 has 12 amino acids. The CDR3 DNA follows: TGTGCCAGTGGGACACCCTTCTACGAGCAGTACTTC. Protein: CASGTPFYEQYF.

V gene TRBV18 combines with J gene TRBJ1-6; tentatively, D is TRBD1 (6 bases). This CDR3 comprises 17 residues. Trimming took off 0 bases at V and 9 bases at J, with 18 bases between the two ends. CDR1 is KGHSH and CDR2 is LQKENI in the germline V gene. This CDR3 reads CASSPPTGALGSSPLHF. Written as DNA, the CDR3 is TGTGCCAGCTCACCACCGACGGGGGCCCTAGGGAGTTCACCCCTCCACTTT.

The rearrangement uses TRBV21-1 and TRBJ1-3; the D call of TRBD1 is as the table states it, not checked on the DNA. TRBV21-1 is flagged as a pseudogene. This CDR3 has 13 residues. The CDR3 DNA reads TGTGCCAGCAGCACGGACAGGGAACACACCATATATTTT. Translation gives CASSTDREHTIYF.

The V gene is TRBV15, the J gene TRBJ1-1; D might be TRBD1 (5 bases). CDR1 and CDR2 from the germline V gene are LNHNV and YYDKDF (reference sequence). This CDR3 is built from 14 residues. V lost 3 bases to trimming and J lost 2 bases, with 10 bases between them. Written as DNA, the CDR3 is TGTGCCACCAGCAGGTTGGGGGGTAACACTGAAGCTTTCTTT. Amino acid sequence: CATSRLGGNTEAFF. Looking up the rest from reference TRBV15 and TRBJ1-1 gives the full variable domain: DAMVIQNPRYQVTQFGKPVTLSCSQTLNHNVMYWYQQKSSQAPKLLFHYYDKDFNNEADTPDNFQSRRPNTSFCFLDIRSPGLGDTAMYLCATSRLGGNTEAFFGQGTRLTVV.

A note on this clone: Other DNA sequences within the sample encode an identical CDR3. V gene TRBV18 combines with J gene TRBJ1-4; D perhaps matches TRBD1 (6 bases). The V gene's germline CDR1 is KGHSH and CDR2 LQKENI. The CDR3 sequence is 15 residues long. Trimming shortened V by 3 bases and J by 2 bases, and 10 bases separated the two germline ends. DNA for the CDR3: TGTGCCAGCTCACCGACGGGGGCCACTAATGAAAAACTGTTTTTT. Protein sequence: CASSPTGATNEKLFF.

The chain carries TRBV5-4 and TRBJ2-7; the D gene could be TRBD1 or TRBD2 (5 bases each). This CDR3 contains 15 residues. Germline CDR1 and CDR2: SGHNT and YYREEE (reference sequence). With 1 base removed from V and 6 bases from J, the gap between germline ends came to 17 bases. DNA of the CDR3: TGTGCCAGCAGCTTGAACATACCAGGGACGGTCGAGCAGTACTTC. It yields the protein CASSLNIPGTVEQYF.

In this sample, this clone turned up once. The chain has TRBV7-9 and TRBJ1-2, with D possibly TRBD1 on 6 matching bases. From germline, CDR1 is SEHNR and CDR2 FQNEAQ (reference sequence). The CDR3 is 13 amino acids. Between the trimmed V and J ends, which lost 5 bases and 7 bases, there was a span of 14 bases. CDR3 loop: CASSRTQGTGYTF. The CDR3 DNA reads TGTGCCAGCAGCAGAACACAGGGAACTGGCTACACCTTC.

This chain joins TRBV28 and TRBJ1-5; perhaps TRBD1 as D (6 bases). V shed 3 bases and J shed 1 base, with 10 bases lying between them. CDR1 is MDHEN, CDR2 SYDVKM, per germline. The CDR3 contains 15 residues. The DNA of the CDR3 is TGTGCCAGCAGTTTGGCCAGGGGAAGCAATCAGCCCCAGCATTTT. Translated: CASSLARGSNQPQHF.

This rearrangement joins TRBV5-8 to TRBJ2-7; D is possibly TRBD2 (6 bases). The ends were cut back, 2 bases at V and 3 bases at J, with 9 bases in the middle. The germline V gene encodes CDR1 SGHTS and CDR2 YDEGEE. This CDR3 comprises 13 residues. CDR3 bases: TGTGCCAGCAGCTTCGCCGGGGGCTACGAGCAGTACTTC. Translating it yields CASSFAGGYEQYF. Looking up the rest from reference TRBV5-8 and TRBJ2-7 gives the full variable domain: EAGVTQSPTHLIKTRGQQATLRCSPISGHTSVYWYQQALGLGLQFLLWYDEGEERNRGNFPPRFSGRQFPNYSSELNVNALELEDSALYLCASSFAGGYEQYFGPGTRLTVT.

V and J are TRBV5-6 and TRBJ2-7; weak D call: TRBD1 (6 bases). Germline V gene sequence: CDR1 SGHDT, CDR2 YYEEEE. The CDR3 spans 15 residues. Trimming removed 3 bases at V and 2 bases at J, with 15 bases between. The DNA of the CDR3 is TGTGCCAGCAGCTACTACAGGGCACCAACCTACGAGCAGTACTTC. This translates into CASSYYRAPTYEQYF. Full variable domain (rest looked up from reference TRBV5-6 and TRBJ2-7): DAGVTQSPTHLIKTRGQQVTLRCSPKSGHDTVSWYQQALGQGPQFIFQYYEEEERQRGNFPDRFSGHQFPNYSSELNVNALLLGDSALYLCASSYYRAPTYEQYFGPGTRLTVT.

This clone has more than one count but fewer than ten. V gene TRBV7-9 combines with J gene TRBJ1-4, with D possibly TRBD1 on 5 matching bases. With 1 base removed from V and 8 bases from J, the gap between germline ends came to 14 bases. Germline loops: CDR1 SEHNR, CDR2 FQNEAQ (reference sequence). The CDR3 has 15 amino acids. CDR3 sequence reads: CASSLDAGQVEKLFF. DNA of the CDR3: TGTGCCAGCAGCTTAGACGCGGGGCAGGTAGAAAAACTGTTTTTT.

This CDR3 reads CAISESFNTEAFF. DNA for the CDR3: TGTGCCATCAGTGAGTCGTTCAACACTGAAGCTTTCTTT. The chain has TRBV10-3 and TRBJ1-1; no clear D gene. The V end lost 0 bases, the J end lost 2 bases, and 4 bases lay between the germline ends. CDR3 length equals 13 residues. From germline, CDR1 is ENHRY and CDR2 SYGVKD.

This clone came up a few times. The chain employs TRBV3-1 (or the pseudogene TRBV3-2) and TRBJ1-1; possible D gene TRBD1, 5 bases. V gave up 4 bases and J gave up 6 bases, with 18 bases separating them. Looked up from germline, CDR1 is LGHDT and CDR2 is YNNKEL (reference sequence). The length of the CDR3 is 15 residues. In nucleotides, the CDR3 is TGTGCCAGCAGCCGTCGACGGCAGGGATTCGCTGAAGCTTTCTTT. Protein product: CASSRRRQGFAEAFF.

This chain uses TRBV5-1 with TRBJ1-1; tentative D call: TRBD1 (5 bases). Trimming stripped 0 bases from V and 4 bases from J, with 13 bases between. This CDR3 is 15 amino acids long. The V gene's germline CDR1 is SGHRS and CDR2 YFSETQ. The CDR3 sequence is CASSLGPGSSTEAFF. The CDR3 region has the DNA TGCGCCAGCAGCTTGGGCCCAGGGAGTAGCACTGAAGCTTTCTTT.

This chain uses TRBV7-2 with TRBJ2-2, with D unclear. Germline CDR1 is SGHTA and CDR2 is FQGNSA. V was pared by 5 bases and J by 2 bases, with 12 bases between. The CDR3 is 15 amino acids. The CDR3 here is CASSPPTYNTGELFF. In nucleotides, the CDR3 is TGTGCCAGCAGCCCTCCCACGTATAACACCGGGGAGCTGTTTTTT.

The rearrangement joins TRBV10-2 to TRBJ2-7; a possible D gene is TRBD2 (5 bases). V gave up 8 bases and J gave up 7 bases, with 18 bases separating them. Germline CDR1 is WSHSY and CDR2 is SAAADI. The CDR3 has 13 residues. DNA of the CDR3: TGCGCCAGCTCGGACGGAGGTGGTGGTGAGCAGTACTTC. The encoded protein is CASSDGGGGEQYF.

The chain uses TRBV7-8 and TRBJ1-6; 9 bases map to TRBD1. Germline CDR1 and CDR2: SGHVS and FQNEAQ. The length of the CDR3 is 14 residues. The V segment lost 6 bases and the J segment 8 bases; nucleotides outside the gene matches: 5. The CDR3 loop is CASSPGQGYSPLHF. For the CDR3, the DNA is TGTGCCAGCAGTCCGGGACAGGGTTATTCACCCCTCCACTTT.

The chain couples TRBV24-1 to TRBJ1-2, with 7 bases that match TRBD1. V lost 4 bases to trimming and J lost 4 bases; unmatched junction nucleotides: 5. Looked up from germline, CDR1 is KGHDR and CDR2 is SFDVKD. The CDR3 has 14 amino acids. The CDR3 nucleotides read TGTGCCACCAGTGACACCGGGACAGCCTATGGCTACACCTTC. Protein: CATSDTGTAYGYTF.